The 6 T cell receptor beta chains given below trace back to one sample, sequenced in a study of T-cell reconstitution after alpha-beta-depleted transplantation in children. The authors prepared the TCRbeta library with unique molecular identifiers. TCRdb analysed the PCR reads with MiXCR anew, one entry per CDR3 protein. The sample contains roughly 500,000 distinct CDR3 sequences, about 17% of which appear only once. Sequenced material: PBMCs from the stem cell graft donor, taken from the stem cell graft. These receptors all come from a human donor who donated a stem cell graft to a child with acute lymphoblastic leukemia.

J is TRBJ1-1 and V is TRBV7-2; D not certain. Between the trimmed V and J ends, which lost 2 bases and 2 bases, there was a span of 18 bases. CDR1 SGHTA and CDR2 FQGNSA come from the germline V gene. This CDR3 has 17 amino acids. CDR3 region: CASSLRIRRAVNTEAFF. The CDR3 DNA reads as TGTGCCAGCAGCTTACGAATTCGGAGAGCAGTCAACACTGAAGCTTTCTTT.

The chain links TRBV6-2 or TRBV6-3 to TRBJ2-7, with 8 positions matching TRBD2. Germline V gene lookup returns CDR1 MNHEY and CDR2 SVGEGT. The CDR3 runs to 15 residues. Trimming cost V 5 bases and J 0 bases; bases outside gene matches: 6. CDR3 coding DNA: TGTGCCAGCAGTCAAAGACTAGCGAACTCCTACGAGCAGTACTTC. As protein: CASSQRLANSYEQYF.

This clonotype was counted many times. The rearrangement links TRBV5-1 to TRBJ1-1, with D unresolved. This CDR3 spans 14 amino acids. Trimming took off 4 bases at V and 1 base at J, with 11 bases between the two ends. Per germline, CDR1 SGHRS and CDR2 YFSETQ. This CDR3 is CASSLDRGNTEAFF. The CDR3 DNA reads as TGCGCCAGCAGCCTGGACCGCGGGAACACTGAAGCTTTCTTT.

This clonotype was detected ten times or more. The CDR3 spells CASSSRAGGTNEKLFF. The CDR3 DNA sequence: TGTGCCAGCAGCTCCCGGGCTGGGGGAACTAATGAAAAACTGTTTTTT. This chain uses TRBV7-9 with TRBJ1-4; weak D call: TRBD1 (5 bases). The CDR3 has 16 residues. V lost 4 bases and J lost 1, with 13 bases in between. The germline CDR1 and CDR2 sequences are SEHNR and FQNEAQ (reference sequence). Together with reference TRBV7-9 and TRBJ1-4, the CDR3 gives the full variable domain: DTGVSQNPRHKITKRGQNVTFRCDPISEHNRLYWYRQTLGQGPEFLTYFQNEAQLEKSRLLSDRFSAERPKGSFSTLEIQRTEQGDSAMYLCASSSRAGGTNEKLFFGSGTQLSVL.

The chain employs TRBV2 and TRBJ1-2, with D unresolved. Germline CDR1 reads SNHLY; CDR2 reads FYNNEI. The CDR3 length is 12 residues. V dropped 8 bases and J dropped 4 bases, with 11 bases sitting between them. CDR3 amino acids: CASGPDRYGYTF. The CDR3 DNA reads as TGTGCCAGCGGCCCCGACCGCTATGGCTACACCTTC.

This clonotype was observed many times. This chain links TRBV12-3 or TRBV12-4 with TRBJ2-2; TRBD2 agrees at 11 bases. This CDR3 has 16 amino acids. The junction had 7 bases not matched to a gene; V was cut back by 8 bases and J by 2 bases. DNA for the CDR3: TGTGCCAGCTGGGCTAGCGGGAGGACCAACACCGGGGAGCTGTTTTTT. It encodes CASWASGRTNTGELFF.